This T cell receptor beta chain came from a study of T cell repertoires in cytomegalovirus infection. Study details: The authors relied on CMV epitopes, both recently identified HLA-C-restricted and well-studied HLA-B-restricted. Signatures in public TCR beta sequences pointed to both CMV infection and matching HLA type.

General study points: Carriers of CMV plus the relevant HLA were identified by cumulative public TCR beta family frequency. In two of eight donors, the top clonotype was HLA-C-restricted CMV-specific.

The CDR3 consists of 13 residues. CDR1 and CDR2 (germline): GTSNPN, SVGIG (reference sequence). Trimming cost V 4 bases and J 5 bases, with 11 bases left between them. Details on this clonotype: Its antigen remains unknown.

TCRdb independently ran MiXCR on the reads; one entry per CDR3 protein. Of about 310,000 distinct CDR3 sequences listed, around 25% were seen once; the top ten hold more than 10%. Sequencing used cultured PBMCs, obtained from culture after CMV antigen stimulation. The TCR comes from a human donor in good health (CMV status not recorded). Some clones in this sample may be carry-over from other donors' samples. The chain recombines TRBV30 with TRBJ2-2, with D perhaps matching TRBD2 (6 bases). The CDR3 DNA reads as TGTGCCTGGACTTTGCGGGATACCGGGGAGCTGTTTTTT. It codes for CAWTLRDTGELFF.